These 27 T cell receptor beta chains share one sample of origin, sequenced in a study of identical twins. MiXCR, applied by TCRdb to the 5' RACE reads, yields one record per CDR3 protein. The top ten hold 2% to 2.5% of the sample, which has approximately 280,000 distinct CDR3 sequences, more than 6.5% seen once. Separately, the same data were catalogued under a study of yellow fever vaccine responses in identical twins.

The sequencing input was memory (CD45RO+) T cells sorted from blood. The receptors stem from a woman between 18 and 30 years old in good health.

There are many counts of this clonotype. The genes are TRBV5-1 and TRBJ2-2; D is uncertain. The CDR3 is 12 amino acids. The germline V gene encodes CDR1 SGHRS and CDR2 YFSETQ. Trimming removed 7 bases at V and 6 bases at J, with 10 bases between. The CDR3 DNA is TGCGCCAGCTCCAAGGTCGCCGGGGAGCTGTTTTTT. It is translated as CASSKVAGELFF.

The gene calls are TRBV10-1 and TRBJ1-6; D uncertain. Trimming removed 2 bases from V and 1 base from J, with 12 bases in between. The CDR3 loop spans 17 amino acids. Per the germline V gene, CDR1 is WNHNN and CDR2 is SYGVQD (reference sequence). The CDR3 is CASSERTTGSYNSPLHF. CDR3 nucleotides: TGCGCCAGCAGTGAGAGGACGACGGGGTCCTATAATTCACCCCTCCACTTT.

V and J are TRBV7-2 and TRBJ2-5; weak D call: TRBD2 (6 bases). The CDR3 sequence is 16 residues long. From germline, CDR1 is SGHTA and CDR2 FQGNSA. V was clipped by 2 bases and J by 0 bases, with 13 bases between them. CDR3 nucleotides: TGTGCCAGCAGCTTATTCGCGGGAACAAACCAAGAGACCCAGTACTTC. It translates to CASSLFAGTNQETQYF.

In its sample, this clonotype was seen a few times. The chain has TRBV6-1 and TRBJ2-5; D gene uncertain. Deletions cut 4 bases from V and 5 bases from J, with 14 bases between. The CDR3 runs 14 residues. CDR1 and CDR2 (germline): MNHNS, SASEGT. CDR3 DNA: TGTGCCAGCAGTGCCTCTAGAGGAAGCGAGACCCAGTACTTC. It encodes CASSASRGSETQYF.

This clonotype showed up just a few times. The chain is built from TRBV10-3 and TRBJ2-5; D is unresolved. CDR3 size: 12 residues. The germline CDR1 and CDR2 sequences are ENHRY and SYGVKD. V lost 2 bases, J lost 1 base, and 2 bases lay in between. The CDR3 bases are TGTGCCATCAGTGAGCCCCAAGAGACCCAGTACTTC. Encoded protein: CAISEPQETQYF.

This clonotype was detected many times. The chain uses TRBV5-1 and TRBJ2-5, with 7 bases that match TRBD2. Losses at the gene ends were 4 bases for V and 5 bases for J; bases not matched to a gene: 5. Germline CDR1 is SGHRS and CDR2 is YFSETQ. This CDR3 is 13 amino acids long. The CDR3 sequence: CASSPEGGETQYF. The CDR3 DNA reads TGCGCCAGCAGCCCGGAGGGAGGGGAGACCCAGTACTTC.

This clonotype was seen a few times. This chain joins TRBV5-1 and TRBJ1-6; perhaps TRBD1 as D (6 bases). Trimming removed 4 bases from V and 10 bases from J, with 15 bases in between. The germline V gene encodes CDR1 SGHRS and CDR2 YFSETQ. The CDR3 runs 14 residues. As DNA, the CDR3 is TGCGCCAGCAGCACAGACAGGTTTGGCTCACCCCTCCACTTT. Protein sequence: CASSTDRFGSPLHF.

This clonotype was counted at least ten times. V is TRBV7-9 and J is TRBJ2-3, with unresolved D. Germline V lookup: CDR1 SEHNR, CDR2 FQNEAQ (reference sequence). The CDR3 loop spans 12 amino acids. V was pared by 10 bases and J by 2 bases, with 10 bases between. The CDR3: CATAELTDTQYF. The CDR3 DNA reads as TGTGCCACCGCGGAGCTCACAGATACGCAGTATTTT.

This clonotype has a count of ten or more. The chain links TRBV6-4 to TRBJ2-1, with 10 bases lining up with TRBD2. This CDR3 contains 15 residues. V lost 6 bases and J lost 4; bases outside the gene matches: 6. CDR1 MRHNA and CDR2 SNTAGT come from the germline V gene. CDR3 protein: CASRPLAGEYNEQFF. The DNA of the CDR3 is TGTGCCAGCAGACCCCTAGCGGGGGAGTACAATGAGCAGTTCTTC.

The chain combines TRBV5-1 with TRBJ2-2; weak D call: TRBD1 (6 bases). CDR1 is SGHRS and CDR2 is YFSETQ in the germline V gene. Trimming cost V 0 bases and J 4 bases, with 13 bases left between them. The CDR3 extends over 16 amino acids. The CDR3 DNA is TGCGCCAGCAGCTTGGATCCCGGGACATTCACCGGGGAGCTGTTTTTT. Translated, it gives CASSLDPGTFTGELFF. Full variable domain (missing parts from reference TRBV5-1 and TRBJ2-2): KAGVTQTPRYLIKTRGQQVTLSCSPISGHRSVSWYQQTPGQGLQFLFEYFSETQRNKGNFPGRFSGRQFSNSRSEMNVSTLELGDSALYLCASSLDPGTFTGELFFGEGSRLTVL.

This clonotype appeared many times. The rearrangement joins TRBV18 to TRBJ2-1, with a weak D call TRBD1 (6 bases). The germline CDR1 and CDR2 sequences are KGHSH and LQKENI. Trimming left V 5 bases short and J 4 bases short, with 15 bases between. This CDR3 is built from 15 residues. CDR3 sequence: CASSAGTGSYNEQFF. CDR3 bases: TGTGCCAGCTCAGCCGGAACAGGGTCTTACAATGAGCAGTTCTTC.

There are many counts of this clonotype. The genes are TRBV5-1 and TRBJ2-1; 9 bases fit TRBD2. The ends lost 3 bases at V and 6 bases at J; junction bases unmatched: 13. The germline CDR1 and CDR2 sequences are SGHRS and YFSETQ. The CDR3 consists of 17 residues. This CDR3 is CASSWISTSGPSNEQFF. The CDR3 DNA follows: TGCGCCAGCAGCTGGATATCGACTAGCGGCCCTAGCAATGAGCAGTTCTTC.

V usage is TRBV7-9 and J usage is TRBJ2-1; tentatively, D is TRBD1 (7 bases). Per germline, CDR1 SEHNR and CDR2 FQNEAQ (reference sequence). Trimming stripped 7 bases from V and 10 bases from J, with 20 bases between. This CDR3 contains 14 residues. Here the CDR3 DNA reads TGTGCCAGCAAACTGGAGGGAATCAGGGGGGAGCAGTTCTTC. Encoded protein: CASKLEGIRGEQFF.

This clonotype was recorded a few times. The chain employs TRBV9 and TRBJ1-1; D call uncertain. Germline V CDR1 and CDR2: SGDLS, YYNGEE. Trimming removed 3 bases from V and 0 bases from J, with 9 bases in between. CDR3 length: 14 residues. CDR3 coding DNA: TGTGCCAGCAGCGGAGGATATCTGAACACTGAAGCTTTCTTT. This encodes CASSGGYLNTEAFF.

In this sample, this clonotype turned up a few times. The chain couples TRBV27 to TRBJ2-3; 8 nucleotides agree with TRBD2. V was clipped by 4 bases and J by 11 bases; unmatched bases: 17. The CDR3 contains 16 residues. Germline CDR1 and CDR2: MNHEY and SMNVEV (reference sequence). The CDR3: CASSSKGGRGGQGQYF. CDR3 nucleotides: TGTGCCAGCAGTTCTAAAGGAGGACGGGGGGGCCAGGGGCAGTATTTT.

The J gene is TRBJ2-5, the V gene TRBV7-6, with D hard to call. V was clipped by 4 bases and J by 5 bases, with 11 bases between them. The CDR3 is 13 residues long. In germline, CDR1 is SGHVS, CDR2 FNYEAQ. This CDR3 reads CASSSNHGETQYF. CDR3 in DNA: TGTGCCAGCAGCTCAAATCATGGGGAGACCCAGTACTTC.

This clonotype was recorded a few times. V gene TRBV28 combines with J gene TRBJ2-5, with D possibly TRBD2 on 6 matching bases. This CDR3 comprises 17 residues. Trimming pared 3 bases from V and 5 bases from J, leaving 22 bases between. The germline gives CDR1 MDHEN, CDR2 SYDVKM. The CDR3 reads CASSFLYRGLGAETQYF. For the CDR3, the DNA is TGTGCCAGCAGTTTCCTCTATCGGGGGTTAGGTGCGGAGACCCAGTACTTC.

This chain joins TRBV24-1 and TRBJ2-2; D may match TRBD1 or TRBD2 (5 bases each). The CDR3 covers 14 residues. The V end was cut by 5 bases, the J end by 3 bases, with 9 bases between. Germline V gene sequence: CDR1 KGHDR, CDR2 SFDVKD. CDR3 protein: CATSVRGDTGELFF. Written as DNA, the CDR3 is TGTGCCACCAGTGTGAGAGGGGACACCGGGGAGCTGTTTTTT.

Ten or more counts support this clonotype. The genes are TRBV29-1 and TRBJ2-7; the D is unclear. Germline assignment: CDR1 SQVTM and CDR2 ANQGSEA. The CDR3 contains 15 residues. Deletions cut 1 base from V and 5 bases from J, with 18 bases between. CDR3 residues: CSVEGQLVGFNEQYV. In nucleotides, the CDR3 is TGCAGCGTTGAAGGGCAGCTAGTGGGTTTCAACGAGCAGTACGTC.

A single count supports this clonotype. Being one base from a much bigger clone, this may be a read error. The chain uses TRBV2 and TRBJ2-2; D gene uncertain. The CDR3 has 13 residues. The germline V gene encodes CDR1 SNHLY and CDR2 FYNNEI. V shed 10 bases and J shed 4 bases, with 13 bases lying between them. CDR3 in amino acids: CATRATSTGELFF. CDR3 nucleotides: TGTGCCACCAGAGCTACGAGCACCGGGGAGCTGTTTTTT.

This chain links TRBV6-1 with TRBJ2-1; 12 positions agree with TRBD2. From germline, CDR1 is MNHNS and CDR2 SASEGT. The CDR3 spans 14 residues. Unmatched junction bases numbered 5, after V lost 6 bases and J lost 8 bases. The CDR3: CASSSLAGGYEQFF. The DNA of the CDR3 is TGTGCCAGCAGCTCGCTAGCGGGAGGGTATGAGCAGTTCTTC.

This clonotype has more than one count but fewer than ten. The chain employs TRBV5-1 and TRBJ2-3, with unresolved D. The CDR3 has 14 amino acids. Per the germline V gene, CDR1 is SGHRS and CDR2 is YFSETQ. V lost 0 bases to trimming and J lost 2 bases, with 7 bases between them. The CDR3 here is CASSLGTDTDTQYF. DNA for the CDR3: TGCGCCAGCAGCTTGGGAACAGACACAGATACGCAGTATTTT.

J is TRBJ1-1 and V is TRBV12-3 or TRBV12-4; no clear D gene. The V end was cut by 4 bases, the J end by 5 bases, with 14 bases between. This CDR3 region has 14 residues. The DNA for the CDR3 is TGTGCCAGCAGTTATGGCCGGGTGGGGACTGAAGCTTTCTTT. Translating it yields CASSYGRVGTEAFF.

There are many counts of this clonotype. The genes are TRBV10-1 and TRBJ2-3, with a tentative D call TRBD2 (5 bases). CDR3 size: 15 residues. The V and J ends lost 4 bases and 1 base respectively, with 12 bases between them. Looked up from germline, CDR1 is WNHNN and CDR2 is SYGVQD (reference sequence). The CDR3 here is CASSGSGVGTDTQYF. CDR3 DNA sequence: TGCGCCAGCAGTGGAAGCGGAGTAGGCACAGATACGCAGTATTTT.

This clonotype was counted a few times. This CDR3 reads CSATSRLLQETQYF. The CDR3 nucleotides read TGCAGTGCTACAAGCCGACTACTCCAAGAGACCCAGTACTTC. This chain uses TRBV20-1 with TRBJ2-5; TRBD2 might be the D (5 bases). Germline V gene data show CDR1 as DFQATT and CDR2 as SNEGSKA (reference sequence). The CDR3 totals 14 residues. Trimming took off 4 bases at V and 1 base at J, with 13 bases between the two ends.

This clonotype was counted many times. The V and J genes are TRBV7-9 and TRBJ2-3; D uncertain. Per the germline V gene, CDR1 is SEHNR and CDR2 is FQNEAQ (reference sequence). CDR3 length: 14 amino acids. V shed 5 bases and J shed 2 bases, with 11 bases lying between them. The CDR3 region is CASSRGSLTDTQYF. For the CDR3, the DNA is TGTGCCAGCAGCCGCGGATCCCTCACAGATACGCAGTATTTT.

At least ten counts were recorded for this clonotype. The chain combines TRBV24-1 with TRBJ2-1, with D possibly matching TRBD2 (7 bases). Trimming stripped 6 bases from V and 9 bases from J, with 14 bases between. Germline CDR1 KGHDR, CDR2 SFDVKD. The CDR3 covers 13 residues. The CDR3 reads CATSIYREGEQFF. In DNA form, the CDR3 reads TGTGCCACCAGTATCTACAGGGAGGGTGAGCAGTTCTTC.